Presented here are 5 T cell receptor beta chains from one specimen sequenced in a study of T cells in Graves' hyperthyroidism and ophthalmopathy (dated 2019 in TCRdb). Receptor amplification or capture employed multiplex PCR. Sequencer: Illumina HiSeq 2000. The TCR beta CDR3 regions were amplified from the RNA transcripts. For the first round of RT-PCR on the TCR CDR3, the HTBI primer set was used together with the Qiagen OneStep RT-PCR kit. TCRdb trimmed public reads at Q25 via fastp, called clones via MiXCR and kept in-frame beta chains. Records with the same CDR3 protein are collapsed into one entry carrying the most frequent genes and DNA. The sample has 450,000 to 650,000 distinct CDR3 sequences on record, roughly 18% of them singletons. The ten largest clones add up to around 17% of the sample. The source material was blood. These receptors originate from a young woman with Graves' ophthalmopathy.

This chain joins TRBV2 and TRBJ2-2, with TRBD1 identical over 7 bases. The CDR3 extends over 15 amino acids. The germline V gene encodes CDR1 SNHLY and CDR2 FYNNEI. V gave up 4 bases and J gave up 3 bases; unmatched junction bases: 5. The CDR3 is CASSVDRAHTGELFF. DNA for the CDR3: TGTGCCAGCAGTGTAGACAGGGCGCACACCGGGGAGCTGTTTTTT.

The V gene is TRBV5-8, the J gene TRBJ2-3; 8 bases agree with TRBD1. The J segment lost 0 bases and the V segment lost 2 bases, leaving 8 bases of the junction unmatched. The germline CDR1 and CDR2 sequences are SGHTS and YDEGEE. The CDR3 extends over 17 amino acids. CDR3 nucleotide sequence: TGTGCCAGCAGCTTCAGACCTAGGACAGGGAGCACAGATACGCAGTATTTT. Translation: CASSFRPRTGSTDTQYF.

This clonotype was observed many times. The CDR3 coding sequence is TGTGCCAGCAGCCAAATCCGGGGGCGCTTGGATGGCTACACCTTC. Protein product: CASSQIRGRLDGYTF. The rearrangement links TRBV3-1 to TRBJ1-2; TRBD1 is a possible D gene (6 bases). The CDR3 contains 15 residues. CDR1 and CDR2 (germline): LGHDT, YNNKEL (reference sequence). V was trimmed by 2 bases and J by 6 bases, leaving 16 bases between them. The full variable domain, its missing parts supplied by reference TRBV3-1 and TRBJ1-2, is DTAVSQTPKYLVTQMGNDKSIKCEQNLGHDTMYWYKQDSKKFLKIMFSYNNKELIINETVPNRFSPKSPDKAHLNLHINSLELGDSAVYFCASSQIRGRLDGYTFGSGTRLTVV.

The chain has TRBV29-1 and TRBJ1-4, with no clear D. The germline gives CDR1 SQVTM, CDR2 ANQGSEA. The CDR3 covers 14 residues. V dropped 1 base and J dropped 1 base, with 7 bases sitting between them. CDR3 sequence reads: CSVEGTLTNEKLFF. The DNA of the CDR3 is TGCAGCGTTGAAGGGACTTTAACTAATGAAAAACTGTTTTTT.

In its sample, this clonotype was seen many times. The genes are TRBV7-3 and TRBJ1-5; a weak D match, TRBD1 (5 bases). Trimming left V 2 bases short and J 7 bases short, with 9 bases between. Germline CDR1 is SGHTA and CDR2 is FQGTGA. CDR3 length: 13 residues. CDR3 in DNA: TGTGCCAGCAGCTTAGGGGCCGGCCAGCCCCAGCATTTT. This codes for CASSLGAGQPQHF.